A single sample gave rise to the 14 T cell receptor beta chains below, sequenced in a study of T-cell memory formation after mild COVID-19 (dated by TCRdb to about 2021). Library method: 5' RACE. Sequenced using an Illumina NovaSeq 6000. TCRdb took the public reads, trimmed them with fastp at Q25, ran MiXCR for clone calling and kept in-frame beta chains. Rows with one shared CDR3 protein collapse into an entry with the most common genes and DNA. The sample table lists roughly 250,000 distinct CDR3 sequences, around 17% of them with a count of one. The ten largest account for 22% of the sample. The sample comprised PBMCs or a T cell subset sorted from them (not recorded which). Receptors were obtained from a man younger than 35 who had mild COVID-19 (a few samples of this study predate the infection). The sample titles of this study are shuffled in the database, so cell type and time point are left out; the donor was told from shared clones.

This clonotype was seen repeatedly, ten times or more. Written as DNA, the CDR3 is TGTGCCATCACTGCGGACAGGACCTATGGTGGCTACACCTTC. As protein: CAITADRTYGGYTF. V is TRBV10-3 and J is TRBJ1-2; 7 bases match TRBD1. The V segment lost 7 bases and the J segment 7 bases; nucleotides outside the gene matches: 12. The length of the CDR3 is 14 residues. Germline CDR1 ENHRY, CDR2 SYGVKD.

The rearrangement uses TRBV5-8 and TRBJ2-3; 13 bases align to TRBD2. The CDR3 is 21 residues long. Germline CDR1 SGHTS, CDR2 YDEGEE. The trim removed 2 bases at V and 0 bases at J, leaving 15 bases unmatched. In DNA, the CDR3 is TGTGCCAGCAGCTTCTGGACTAGCGGGGGACCTCCGATAACTAGCACAGATACGCAGTATTTT. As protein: CASSFWTSGGPPITSTDTQYF.

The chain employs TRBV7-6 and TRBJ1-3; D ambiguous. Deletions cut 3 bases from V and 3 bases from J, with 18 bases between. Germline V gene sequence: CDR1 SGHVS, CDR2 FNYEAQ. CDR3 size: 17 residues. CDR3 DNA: TGTGCCAGCAGCTTTCCGGCCGCCCGGACCTTTGGAAACACCATATATTTT. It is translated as CASSFPAARTFGNTIYF.

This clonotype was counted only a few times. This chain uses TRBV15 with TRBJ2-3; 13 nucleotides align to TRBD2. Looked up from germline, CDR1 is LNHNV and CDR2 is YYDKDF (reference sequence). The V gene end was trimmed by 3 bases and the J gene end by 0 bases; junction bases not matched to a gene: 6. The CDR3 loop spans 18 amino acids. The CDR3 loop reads CATSSFWTSGGSTDTQYF. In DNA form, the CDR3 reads TGTGCCACCAGCAGTTTTTGGACTAGCGGGGGAAGCACAGATACGCAGTATTTT.

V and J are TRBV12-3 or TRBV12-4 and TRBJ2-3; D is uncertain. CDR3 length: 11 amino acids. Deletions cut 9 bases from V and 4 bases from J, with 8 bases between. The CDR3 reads CASLEADTQYF. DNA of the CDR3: TGTGCCAGTTTAGAAGCAGATACGCAGTATTTT.

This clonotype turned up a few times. In nucleotides, the CDR3 is TGCAGCGTTGAGATTACCCCACAGGGGGCGCGGGAGCAGTACGTC. Translating it yields CSVEITPQGAREQYV. V is TRBV29-1 and J is TRBJ2-7; 9 bases match TRBD1. The J segment lost 7 bases and the V segment lost 3 bases, leaving 13 bases of the junction unmatched. There are 15 residues in the CDR3. Germline CDR1 is SQVTM and CDR2 is ANQGSEA.

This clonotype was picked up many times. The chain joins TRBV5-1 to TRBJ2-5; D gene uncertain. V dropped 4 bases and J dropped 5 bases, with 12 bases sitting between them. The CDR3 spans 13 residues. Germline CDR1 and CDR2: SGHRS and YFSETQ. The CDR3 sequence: CASSTEQRETQYF. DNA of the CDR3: TGCGCCAGCAGCACCGAACAGAGGGAGACCCAGTACTTC.

CDR3 residues: CASSLGDGPSYGYTF. DNA of the CDR3: TGTGCCAGCAGCTTAGGGGACGGCCCCTCCTATGGCTACACCTTC. The rearrangement joins TRBV7-9 to TRBJ1-2, with D tentatively TRBD1 (5 bases). The germline V gene encodes CDR1 SEHNR and CDR2 FQNEAQ (reference sequence). The CDR3 is 15 amino acids. Trimming stripped 1 base from V and 4 bases from J, with 13 bases between. Filled out from reference TRBV7-9 and TRBJ1-2, the complete variable domain reads DTGVSQNPRHKITKRGQNVTFRCDPISEHNRLYWYRQTLGQGPEFLTYFQNEAQLEKSRLLSDRFSAERPKGSFSTLEIQRTEQGDSAMYLCASSLGDGPSYGYTFGSGTRLTVV.

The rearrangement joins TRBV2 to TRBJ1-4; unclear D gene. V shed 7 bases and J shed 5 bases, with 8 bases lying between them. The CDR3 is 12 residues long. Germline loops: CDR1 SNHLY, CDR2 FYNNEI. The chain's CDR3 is CASTLYNEKLFF. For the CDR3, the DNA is TGTGCCAGCACGTTATACAATGAAAAACTGTTTTTT.

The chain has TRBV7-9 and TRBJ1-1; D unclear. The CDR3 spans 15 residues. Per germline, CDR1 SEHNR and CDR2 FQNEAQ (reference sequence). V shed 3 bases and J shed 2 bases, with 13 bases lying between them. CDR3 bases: TGTGCCAGCAGCTTGCTGGGGAGGTTAAACACTGAAGCTTTCTTT. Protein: CASSLLGRLNTEAFF.

For the CDR3, the DNA is TGTGCCAGCAGTTCCCTCAGGGGCACTGAAGCTTTCTTT. Protein: CASSSLRGTEAFF. The rearrangement uses TRBV6-5 and TRBJ1-1; D is perhaps TRBD1 (6 bases). V was pared by 4 bases and J by 4 bases, with 10 bases between. Germline V gene sequence: CDR1 MNHEY, CDR2 SVGAGI. The CDR3 is made up of 13 amino acids.

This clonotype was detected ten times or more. This chain's CDR3 is CASRDSHNEQFF. The CDR3 DNA sequence: TGCGCCAGCAGGGACAGCCACAATGAGCAGTTCTTC. The rearrangement links TRBV5-1 to TRBJ2-1, with D possibly being TRBD1 (6 bases). V lost 5 bases and J 5 bases, leaving 8 bases between the germline ends. The CDR3 totals 12 residues. Germline CDR1 is SGHRS and CDR2 is YFSETQ.

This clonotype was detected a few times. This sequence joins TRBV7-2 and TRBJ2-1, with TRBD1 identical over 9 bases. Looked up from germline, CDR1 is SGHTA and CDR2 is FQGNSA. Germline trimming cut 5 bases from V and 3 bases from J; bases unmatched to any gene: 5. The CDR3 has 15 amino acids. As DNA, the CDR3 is TGTGCCAGCAGCCAGACAGGGGGGTACTACAATGAGCAGTTCTTC. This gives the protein CASSQTGGYYNEQFF.

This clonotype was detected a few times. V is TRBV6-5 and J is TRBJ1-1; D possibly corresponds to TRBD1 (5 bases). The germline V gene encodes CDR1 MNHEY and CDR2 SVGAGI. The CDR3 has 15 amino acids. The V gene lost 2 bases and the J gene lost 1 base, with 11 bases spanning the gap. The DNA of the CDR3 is TGTGCCAGCAGTTACGGGGGGTCCCAGAACACTGAAGCTTTCTTT. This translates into CASSYGGSQNTEAFF.